Listed below are T cell receptor beta chains from one sample, sequenced in a study of control samples from healthy donors and cancer patients. The repertoire was sequenced with immunoSEQ multiplex PCR; TCRdb's copy has only in-frame clones and lacks some. The sample comprises over 150,000 clones, 94% of which are singletons, and 1.1% to 1.5% rests with the top ten. What was sequenced was blood. The receptors come from a woman younger than 35 in good health. Each CDR3 is given with its conserved first and last residue. D genes are given only for firm matches. Expanded clones get a size class; other rows say once, few or many, or leave the size out.

TRBD2,TRBV6-5,TRBJ2-7,.,TGTGCCAGCAGTTACGAGCGGGAGATCCACGAGCAGTACTTC,CASSYEREIHEQYF
.,TRBV6-5,TRBJ1-5,once,TGTGCCAGCAGTTACCGGAATCAGCCCCAGCATTTT,CASSYRNQPQHF
TRBD1,TRBV19,TRBJ1-3,.,TGTGCCAGTAGGTTACAGGGGGCTGGAAACACCATATATTTT,CASRLQGAGNTIYF
.,TRBV2,TRBJ1-2,.,TGTGCCAGCATGGGGGGCGACGGTAACTATGGCTACACCTTC,CASMGGDGNYGYTF
.,TRBV9,TRBJ1-1,once,TGTGCCAGCAGCGTAGGTGGAGGGGAGAACACTGAAGCTTTCTTT,CASSVGGGENTEAFF
.,TRBV12-3/TRBV12-4,TRBJ2-1,.,TGTGCCAGCAGTCCCCCAGGTGAGCAGTTCTTC,CASSPPGEQFF
.,TRBV11-2,TRBJ1-1,.,TGTGCCAGCAGCCCCACGGCGGCTGGCGCTGAAGCTTTCTTT,CASSPTAAGAEAFF
.,TRBV9,TRBJ1-2,.,TGTGCCAGCAGCGTAGAAGGGGCGCGAGATGGCTACACCTTC,CASSVEGARDGYTF
.,TRBV14,TRBJ1-1,.,TGTGCCAGCAGCCAAGAGGTGAACACTGAAGCTTTCTTT,CASSQEVNTEAFF
TRBD1,TRBV6-4,TRBJ1-1,.,TGTGCCAACCTAAGGACAGGGGGTTTTACTGAAGCTTTCTTT,CANLRTGGFTEAFF
TRBD1,TRBV25-1,TRBJ1-4,.,TGTGCCAGCAGTGAATACGGGACAGGGGATGAAAAACTGTTTTTT,CASSEYGTGDEKLFF
.,TRBV5-6,TRBJ2-1,.,TGTGCCAGCAGAGATCGAGCGGATGAGCAGTTCTTC,CASRDRADEQFF
.,TRBV13,TRBJ2-6,.,TGTGCCAGCAGCTCACAGGGAAACGGGGCCAACGTCCTGACTTTC,CASSSQGNGANVLTF
.,TRBV29-1,TRBJ1-1,.,TGCAGCGTCTCTACATATGCGAACACTGAAGCTTTCTTT,CSVSTYANTEAFF
.,TRBV6-5,TRBJ1-1,.,TGTGCCAGCAGCCGGGGGAACACTGAAGCTTTCTTT,CASSRGNTEAFF
.,TRBV6-2/TRBV6-3,TRBJ2-3,once,TGTGCCAGCAGTTTGTCAGATACGCAGTATTTT,CASSLSDTQYF
TRBD2,TRBV7-8,TRBJ2-7,.,TGTGCCAGCAGCTTAGCGTCGCAACCAGGACTAGCCTACGAGCAGTACTTC,CASSLASQPGLAYEQYF
.,TRBV13,TRBJ2-1,.,TGTGCCAGCAGCTTGGGCGGGTTGCGGAATGAGCAGTTCTTC,CASSLGGLRNEQFF
.,TRBV5-6,TRBJ1-2,.,TGTGCCAGCAGCTTGGACGAAAACTATGGCTACACCTTC,CASSLDENYGYTF
TRBD1,TRBV5-5,TRBJ2-1,.,TGTGCCAGCAGCTTGCAGGGGGCGTACAATGAGCAGTTCTTC,CASSLQGAYNEQFF
TRBD1,TRBV3-1/TRBV3-2,TRBJ1-1,.,TGTGCCAGCACCTACCTCCGGGGGAAGGGGGCGAATGAAGCTTTCTTT,CASTYLRGKGANEAFF
.,TRBV12-3/TRBV12-4,TRBJ2-5,.,TGTGCCAGCAGTTTAATGGGAGAGACCCAGTACTTC,CASSLMGETQYF
.,TRBV9,TRBJ2-7,.,TGTGCCAGCAGCCGGGGGGCAGGCCCATCCTACGAGCAGTACTTC,CASSRGAGPSYEQYF
.,TRBV14,TRBJ1-1,.,TGTGCCAGCAGCCAAGATTTCAGGGGCACTGAAGCTTTCTTT,CASSQDFRGTEAFF
.,TRBV5-5,TRBJ1-1,.,TGTGCCAGCAGCCGCGACAGGTTCAACACTGAAGCTTTCTTT,CASSRDRFNTEAFF
.,TRBV20-1,TRBJ2-7,.,TGCAGTGCTAGTTCAAACGAGCAGTACTTC,CSASSNEQYF
.,TRBV25-1,TRBJ1-2,.,TGTGCCAGCACTGACTCAGGGATAGGTGGCTACACCTTC,CASTDSGIGGYTF
.,TRBV12-3/TRBV12-4,TRBJ1-5,.,TGTGCCAGCGCTAGGGGCCTGGGGCAGCCCCAGCATTTT,CASARGLGQPQHF
TRBD1,TRBV25-1,TRBJ1-2,.,TGTGCCAGCGGTACAACAGGGGGGGGGTATGGCTACACCTTC,CASGTTGGGYGYTF
.,TRBV18,TRBJ2-7,.,TGTGCCAGCTCACCAGTCAGGGCCTACGAGCAGTACTTC,CASSPVRAYEQYF
.,TRBV19,TRBJ1-5,few,TGTGCCAGTCGTCTCGGGGCACAGCCCCAGCATTTT,CASRLGAQPQHF
.,TRBV28,TRBJ2-7,.,TGTGCCAGCAGTCTCAGGCCCTACGAGCAGTACTTC,CASSLRPYEQYF
.,TRBV2,TRBJ1-1,.,TGTGCCAGCAGTTTCCGGGCCCTGAACACTGAAGCTTTCTTT,CASSFRALNTEAFF
.,TRBV7-2,TRBJ1-2,.,TGTGCCAGCAGCTTAGAACCAGCAGCCTATGGCTACACCTTC,CASSLEPAAYGYTF
.,TRBV4-1,TRBJ1-5,.,TGCGCCAGCAGCCGCCGTACAGGGTTTGGCAATCAGCCCCAGCATTTT,CASSRRTGFGNQPQHF
TRBD2,TRBV9,TRBJ2-1,.,TGTGCCAGCAGCGTAGGGTTAGCGGGAGGCTCCCTCTCCTACAATGAGCAGTTCTTC,CASSVGLAGGSLSYNEQFF
.,TRBV6-6,TRBJ2-7,.,TGTGCCAGCAGTTACTTTGACGAGCAGTACTTC,CASSYFDEQYF
.,TRBV6-5,TRBJ1-1,.,TGTGCCAGCAGTTACGAGGGGGGCACTGAAGCTTTCTTT,CASSYEGGTEAFF
.,TRBV6-5,TRBJ2-3,.,TGTGCCAGCACCCTCGCTGGGGGCGGTGTAGATACGCAGTATTTT,CASTLAGGGVDTQYF
.,TRBV6-5,TRBJ1-1,.,TGTGCCAGCAGTCGGGGGGAGAACACTGAAGCTTTCTTT,CASSRGENTEAFF
TRBD1,TRBV29-1,TRBJ2-3,.,TGCAGCGTTGTCAGGGGGCCTCCAGATACGCAGTATTTT,CSVVRGPPDTQYF
TRBD1,TRBV28,TRBJ1-2,.,TGTGCCAGCAGTTTATTTGTGGCAGGGGGTGACTATGGCTACACCTTC,CASSLFVAGGDYGYTF
.,TRBV6-5,TRBJ2-7,.,TGTGCCAGCAGAGTCGGTTTATACGAGCAGTACTTC,CASRVGLYEQYF
.,TRBV9,TRBJ2-5,.,TGTGCCAGCAGCCCGAGCCGAGCGGACACCTATCTTGAGACCCAGTACTTC,CASSPSRADTYLETQYF
.,TRBV5-4,TRBJ2-5,.,TGTGCCAGCAGCTTGACCTCCAGGGCGGGTCAGGGAGAGACCCAGTACTTC,CASSLTSRAGQGETQYF
.,TRBV6-2/TRBV6-3,TRBJ2-5,.,TGTGCCAGCAGTTCGCCGGAGACCCAGTACTTC,CASSSPETQYF
.,TRBV7-3,TRBJ2-2,.,TGTGCCAGCAGCTTTTCTTACACCGGGGAGCTGTTTTTT,CASSFSYTGELFF